The rows below give T cell receptor beta chains drawn from one sample of a study of blood T cell repertoires in COVID-19. TCRdb's copy holds only in-frame clones and misses some; the assay was immunoSEQ multiplex PCR. The sample has about 160,000 clones, approximately 88% seen once. The sequencing input was peripheral blood. The receptors come from an elderly woman with active or convalescent COVID-19. Both conserved end residues are part of each CDR3. D genes are given only for firm matches. Size tells how often a clone was seen (once, few, many) or the class of an expanded clone, and some rows leave it out.

D: NA
J: TRBJ1-2
V: TRBV6-5
length: 14
size: NA
CDR3: CASRGRGANYGYTF
DNA: TGTGCCAGCAGGGGGAGGGGAGCTAACTATGGCTACACCTTC

D: TRBD1
J: TRBJ1-3
V: TRBV7-2
length: 14
size: NA
CDR3: CASSPGQGRNTIYF
DNA: TGTGCCAGCAGCCCTGGACAGGGGAGAAACACCATATATTTT

D: TRBD1
J: TRBJ1-1
V: TRBV5-1
length: 16
size: NA
CDR3: CASSPGTGGFGTEAFF
DNA: TGCGCCAGCAGCCCCGGGACAGGGGGTTTCGGCACTGAAGCTTTCTTT

D: NA
J: TRBJ1-6
V: TRBV18
length: 14
size: NA
CDR3: CASSLQSTNSPLHF
DNA: TGTGCCAGCTCACTACAGAGTACTAATTCACCCCTCCACTTT

D: NA
J: TRBJ1-6
V: TRBV27
length: 16
size: once
CDR3: CASSLWAGSYNSPLHF
DNA: TGTGCCAGCAGTTTATGGGCAGGCTCCTATAATTCACCCCTCCACTTT

D: TRBD2
J: TRBJ2-4
V: TRBV7-3
length: 15
size: NA
CDR3: CASSLTGGSKNIQYF
DNA: TGTGCCAGCAGCTTAACGGGAGGGTCTAAAAACATTCAGTACTTC

D: TRBD1
J: TRBJ2-2
V: TRBV27
length: 16
size: NA
CDR3: CASRTGQGTTTGELFF
DNA: TGTGCCAGCAGAACTGGACAGGGGACAACCACCGGGGAGCTGTTTTTT

D: TRBD2
J: TRBJ2-1
V: TRBV20-1
length: 11
size: NA
CDR3: CSAGGVDEQFF
DNA: TGCAGTGCTGGGGGGGTAGATGAGCAGTTCTTC

D: NA
J: TRBJ2-7
V: TRBV11-2
length: 14
size: NA
CDR3: CASSLGVGGYEQYF
DNA: TGTGCCAGCAGCTTAGGGGTAGGGGGATACGAGCAGTACTTC

D: NA
J: TRBJ1-1
V: TRBV5-1
length: 13
size: NA
CDR3: CASSRDTYTEAFF
DNA: TGCGCCAGCAGCCGAGACACTTACACTGAAGCTTTCTTT

D: NA
J: TRBJ2-1
V: TRBV7-2
length: 18
size: NA
CDR3: CASSPWGLAVPSYNEQFF
DNA: TGTGCCAGCAGCCCCTGGGGGCTAGCGGTTCCCTCCTACAATGAGCAGTTCTTC

D: NA
J: TRBJ2-7
V: TRBV7-8
length: 13
size: NA
CDR3: CASSYQTGYEQYF
DNA: TGTGCCAGCAGCTACCAGACAGGATACGAGCAGTACTTC

D: NA
J: TRBJ1-1
V: TRBV18
length: 15
size: NA
CDR3: CASSRTTGPDTEAFF
DNA: TGTGCCAGCTCACGTACGACAGGTCCCGACACTGAAGCTTTCTTT

D: NA
J: TRBJ1-1
V: TRBV5-4
length: 15
size: NA
CDR3: CASQSGGGGRTEAFF
DNA: TGTGCCAGCCAATCGGGGGGGGGAGGTAGAACTGAAGCTTTCTTT

D: TRBD1
J: TRBJ2-2
V: TRBV5-1
length: 17
size: NA
CDR3: CASSPGQAYLSTGELFF
DNA: TGCGCCAGCAGCCCCGGACAGGCCTATCTTTCCACCGGGGAGCTGTTTTTT

D: NA
J: TRBJ1-1
V: TRBV3-1/TRBV3-2
length: 14
size: NA
CDR3: CASSQRGGRAEAFF
DNA: TGTGCCAGCAGCCAAAGGGGGGGGCGGGCTGAAGCTTTCTTT

D: TRBD2
J: TRBJ2-3
V: TRBV11-3
length: 15
size: NA
CDR3: CASSHLAGGTDTQYF
DNA: TGTGCCAGCAGCCACCTAGCGGGCGGCACAGATACGCAGTATTTT

D: NA
J: TRBJ1-5
V: TRBV5-6
length: 15
size: NA
CDR3: CASSLRGVSNQPQHF
DNA: TGTGCCAGCAGCTTGCGGGGGGTTAGCAATCAGCCCCAGCATTTT

D: NA
J: TRBJ1-2
V: TRBV30
length: 16
size: once
CDR3: CAWSEGIRGARRGYTF
DNA: TGTGCCTGGAGTGAGGGTATTCGGGGGGCAAGAAGGGGCTACACCTTC

D: NA
J: TRBJ2-7
V: TRBV6-2/TRBV6-3
length: 13
size: NA
CDR3: CASSLGQIYEQYF
DNA: TGTGCCAGCAGCCTCGGACAGATCTACGAGCAGTACTTC

D: NA
J: TRBJ1-1
V: TRBV12-3/TRBV12-4
length: 12
size: NA
CDR3: CASRAKVSEAFF
DNA: TGTGCCAGCAGAGCAAAAGTATCTGAAGCTTTCTTT

D: NA
J: TRBJ1-5
V: TRBV5-1
length: 15
size: NA
CDR3: CASSLLRQGNQPQHF
DNA: TGCGCCAGCAGCTTGTTACGCCAGGGCAATCAGCCCCAGCATTTT

D: TRBD1
J: TRBJ1-5
V: TRBV5-8
length: 17
size: NA
CDR3: CASSLEGQIAGSQPQHF
DNA: TGTGCCAGCAGCTTGGAGGGACAGATCGCTGGGAGTCAGCCCCAGCATTTT

D: TRBD1
J: TRBJ1-2
V: TRBV3-1/TRBV3-2
length: 13
size: NA
CDR3: CASSQGTGWGYTF
DNA: TGTGCCAGCAGCCAAGGGACAGGATGGGGCTACACCTTC

D: NA
J: TRBJ1-5
V: TRBV18
length: 13
size: NA
CDR3: CASSQGSNQPQHF
DNA: TGTGCCAGCTCCCAGGGAAGCAATCAGCCCCAGCATTTT

D: NA
J: TRBJ2-2
V: TRBV5-5
length: 17
size: NA
CDR3: CASSLSAVNSNTGELFF
DNA: TGTGCCAGCAGCTTGTCGGCGGTGAATTCGAACACCGGGGAGCTGTTTTTT

D: NA
J: TRBJ2-2
V: TRBV5-1
length: 14
size: NA
CDR3: CASSLDRNTGELFF
DNA: TGCGCCAGCAGCTTGGACAGGAACACCGGGGAGCTGTTTTTT

D: TRBD1
J: TRBJ1-1
V: TRBV11-2
length: 15
size: NA
CDR3: CASSSNRGRGTEAFF
DNA: TGTGCCAGCAGCTCCAACAGGGGGCGAGGCACTGAAGCTTTCTTT

D: NA
J: TRBJ1-1
V: TRBV11-2
length: 13
size: few
CDR3: CASSLRELLEAFF
DNA: TGTGCCAGCAGCTTAAGGGAGCTCCTTGAAGCTTTCTTT

D: NA
J: TRBJ1-3
V: TRBV6-5
length: 15
size: NA
CDR3: CASSYSRGTGNTIYF
DNA: TGTGCCAGCAGTTACTCGAGAGGCACTGGAAACACCATATATTTT

D: TRBD1
J: TRBJ2-7
V: TRBV29-1
length: 15
size: NA
CDR3: CSVEDTSGQRYEQYF
DNA: TGCAGCGTTGAAGATACGTCGGGACAGCGGTACGAGCAGTACTTC

D: TRBD1
J: TRBJ1-5
V: TRBV7-2
length: 17
size: NA
CDR3: CASSLVGTGGGNQPQHF
DNA: TGTGCCAGCAGCTTAGTTGGGACAGGGGGGGGTAATCAGCCCCAGCATTTT

D: TRBD1
J: TRBJ2-7
V: TRBV7-9
length: 14
size: NA
CDR3: CASSPRQGMNEQYF
DNA: TGTGCCAGCAGCCCCAGACAGGGGATGAACGAGCAGTACTTC

D: NA
J: TRBJ1-4
V: TRBV4-3
length: 15
size: NA
CDR3: CASSQDRAGREKLFF
DNA: TGCGCCAGCAGCCAAGATAGGGCAGGGAGGGAAAAACTGTTTTTT

D: NA
J: TRBJ2-1
V: TRBV12-1
length: 15
size: once
CDR3: CASSYAGLAANEQFF
DNA: TGTGCCAGCAGCTACGCAGGACTAGCGGCTAATGAGCAGTTCTTC

D: NA
J: TRBJ2-1
V: TRBV4-3
length: 16
size: NA
CDR3: CASSQDPGAPVNEQFF
DNA: TGCGCCAGCAGCCAAGATCCTGGGGCCCCGGTCAATGAGCAGTTCTTC

D: TRBD1
J: TRBJ2-7
V: TRBV4-3
length: 16
size: NA
CDR3: CASSQDQGQGRYEQYF
DNA: TGCGCCAGCAGCCAAGATCAAGGACAGGGACGCTACGAGCAGTACTTC

D: NA
J: TRBJ1-1
V: TRBV7-9
length: 16
size: NA
CDR3: CASSPGTPQGNTEAFF
DNA: TGTGCCAGCAGCCCCGGGACTCCCCAGGGGAACACTGAAGCTTTCTTT

D: NA
J: TRBJ2-1
V: TRBV19
length: 13
size: NA
CDR3: CASTGFFYNEQFF
DNA: TGTGCCAGTACAGGTTTTTTCTACAATGAGCAGTTCTTC

D: TRBD1
J: TRBJ2-7
V: TRBV6-5
length: 15
size: NA
CDR3: CASSYHGTGSYEQYF
DNA: TGTGCCAGCAGTTACCACGGGACAGGGTCCTACGAGCAGTACTTC

D: TRBD1
J: TRBJ1-5
V: TRBV3-1/TRBV3-2
length: 15
size: NA
CDR3: CASSIGTARNQPQHF
DNA: TGTGCCAGCAGCATCGGGACAGCTCGGAATCAGCCCCAGCATTTT

D: TRBD1
J: TRBJ1-1
V: TRBV6-6
length: 14
size: NA
CDR3: CASSYSGQGANAFF
DNA: TGTGCCAGCAGTTACTCGGGACAGGGGGCGAATGCTTTCTTT

D: NA
J: TRBJ1-2
V: TRBV2
length: 15
size: NA
CDR3: CASSELVQGGSGYTF
DNA: TGTGCCAGCAGTGAATTAGTCCAGGGTGGTTCGGGCTACACCTTC